This TCR beta chain was retrieved from a study of cytomegalovirus exposure and HLA in healthy donors. Notes on the study in general: In an earlier analysis, about 87% or about 30%: the productive usage of most TCR beta V segments. The study flagged 150 to 200 TCR beta chains as cytomegalovirus-associated. Across donors, sequencing depth was assumed by presence/absence analyses to be roughly uniform.

With regard to this clone: Antigen: not known. One junction end disagrees with the germline gene, perhaps due to a read error.

PCR involved 60 Vbeta and 13 Jbeta primers. Method: immunoSEQ multiplex PCR; TCRdb's copy keeps in-frame clones and lacks some. The sample contains over 80,000 clones, 70% to 75% of which appear only once. Germline V CDR1 and CDR2: MGHDK, SYGVNS. This CDR3 has 11 residues. The receptor's source is a man in his forties in good health and CMV-seronegative. The V and J genes are TRBV25-1 and TRBJ2-3; no clear D. The sequencing input was PBMCs. The CDR3 sequence: CASLEQDTRYF. DNA for the CDR3: TGTGCCAGCTTAGAGCAGGATACGCGGTATTTT.